Listed below are T cell receptor beta chains from one sample, sequenced in a study of yellow fever vaccine responses in identical twins. Via MiXCR, TCRdb re-called the RT-PCR reads, giving one row per CDR3 protein. The sample carries about 2,300 distinct CDR3 sequences, roughly 82% recorded once. Sequenced here: T cells from blood (PBMCs), unsorted or a sorted subset (not recorded which), sampled before or after yellow fever vaccination (not recorded which). The receptors here all came from a young woman who received the yellow fever vaccine. Each CDR3 is given with its conserved first and last residue. A D gene is named only where the DNA matches it firmly. Some rows mark clone size as missing; the rest say once, few, many or name a class of expanded clone.

j_call d_call v_call clone_size cdr3_aa cdr3_nt
TRBJ2-7 TRBD1 TRBV11-1 - CASSLPRQGAEQYF TGTGCCAGCAGCTTACCCAGGCAGGGGGCCGAGCAGTACTTC
TRBJ1-1 TRBD1 TRBV5-1 once CASSLGQGRTEAFF TGCGCCAGCAGCTTGGGACAGGGGAGGACTGAAGCTTTCTTT
TRBJ2-1 TRBD2 TRBV11-1 - CASSLRTSGSVNEQFF TGTGCCAGCAGCTTAAGGACTAGCGGGAGTGTGAATGAGCAGTTCTTC
TRBJ2-7 TRBD2 TRBV7-7 - CASSSGLAGMNEQYF TGTGCTAGCAGCTCAGGACTAGCGGGTATGAACGAGCAGTACTTC
TRBJ1-1 TRBD1 TRBV23-1 few CASSHSDRGNTEAFF TGCGCCAGCAGTCATTCGGACAGGGGGAACACTGAAGCTTTCTTT
TRBJ2-3 - TRBV20-1 - CSARMGATDTQYF TGCAGTGCTAGGATGGGGGCCACAGATACGCAGTATTTT
TRBJ2-7 - TRBV11-1 - CASSSPNEYEQYF TGTGCCAGCAGCTCCCCTAACGAATACGAGCAGTACTTC
TRBJ2-7 TRBD1 TRBV4-3 - CASSHGTGENEQYF TGCGCCAGCAGCCATGGTACAGGGGAAAACGAGCAGTACTTC
TRBJ2-5 TRBD2 TRBV20-1 - CSARGTSRETQYF TGCAGTGCTCGAGGGACTAGCAGGGAGACCCAGTACTTC
TRBJ2-3 - TRBV7-2 - CASSSGLSTDTQYF TGTGCCAGCAGCTCCGGACTAAGCACAGATACGCAGTATTTT
TRBJ1-4 - TRBV28 - CASSPRTANEKLFF TGTGCCAGCAGTCCTCGGACTGCAAATGAAAAACTGTTTTTT
TRBJ1-2 - TRBV12-3/TRBV12-4 - CASSAGRQVAAGYTF TGTGCCAGCAGTGCCGGTCGGCAGGTCGCGGCTGGCTACACCTTC
TRBJ2-7 TRBD1 TRBV29-1 once CSVIGQGLTYEQYF TGCAGCGTCATTGGACAGGGGTTAACCTACGAGCAGTACTTC
TRBJ2-7 - TRBV27 - CASSNGGFSSYEQYF TGTGCCAGCAGCAATGGGGGATTCAGCTCCTACGAGCAGTACTTC
TRBJ2-5 TRBD1 TRBV11-2 - CASSSWTGGPGWETQYF TGTGCCAGCAGCTCGTGGACAGGGGGGCCAGGGTGGGAGACCCAGTACTTC
TRBJ1-4 - TRBV23-1 few CASSRDIYNEKLFF TGCGCCAGCTCCCGGGACATCTATAATGAAAAACTGTTTTTT
TRBJ2-5 TRBD2 TRBV11-3 - CASSLLGGTQETQYF TGTGCCAGCAGCTTACTGGGAGGGACCCAAGAGACCCAGTACTTC
TRBJ2-5 TRBD2 TRBV14 - CASSQDPGLGGYQETQYF TGTGCCAGCAGCCAAGATCCGGGACTAGGAGGGTACCAAGAGACCCAGTACTTC
TRBJ2-5 - TRBV4-1 few CASSLGRQAQETQYF TGCGCCAGCAGCCTCGGTCGACAAGCTCAAGAGACCCAGTACTTC
TRBJ2-1 TRBD1 TRBV20-1 - CSADSGGGFHGYNEQFF TGCAGTGCTGACTCAGGGGGCGGTTTTCACGGATACAATGAGCAGTTCTTC
TRBJ2-1 TRBD2 TRBV20-1 - CSAPPPISGGPPPYNEQFF TGCAGTGCTCCTCCCCCAATTAGCGGGGGGCCCCCTCCCTACAATGAGCAGTTCTTC
TRBJ2-7 - TRBV7-9 - CASSFDSVEQYF TGTGCCAGCAGCTTCGACAGCGTGGAGCAGTACTTC
TRBJ2-3 - TRBV29-1 - CSVEAAGGGSADTQYF TGCAGCGTTGAAGCCGCTGGGGGGGGCAGCGCAGATACGCAGTATTTT
TRBJ2-7 TRBD1 TRBV11-1 - CASSSPGQGVLEQYF TGTGCCAGCAGCTCGCCGGGACAGGGGGTCCTCGAGCAGTACTTC
TRBJ1-5 - TRBV11-2 - CASRGPRGAQPQHF TGTGCCAGCAGGGGCCCCAGGGGAGCGCAGCCCCAGCATTTT
TRBJ1-6 - TRBV27 - CASSLAGPNSPLHF TGTGCCAGCAGTTTGGCGGGGCCTAATTCACCCCTCCACTTT
TRBJ1-6 - TRBV7-6 large CASSPPISPLHF TGTGCCAGCAGCCCCCCGATTTCACCCCTCCACTTT
TRBJ2-2 - TRBV29-1 - CSVAQTVELFF TGCAGCGTTGCCCAAACCGTTGAGCTGTTTTTT
TRBJ2-2 - TRBV11-1 - CASSLTAANTGELFF TGTGCCAGCAGCTTAACTGCCGCGAACACCGGGGAGCTGTTTTTT